These 32 T cell receptor beta chains were sequenced from one sample in a study of OX40 agonist ivuxolimab in advanced cancers. The method was immunoSEQ multiplex PCR; TCRdb's version includes in-frame clones alone and lacks a portion of them. The sample comprises some 100,000 clones, around 84% of which are singletons, and just under 2% rests with the top ten. Source: CD4+ or CD8+ T cells sorted from blood, taken in a trial of the OX40 agonist ivuxolimab. The receptors stem from an adult with an advanced solid tumor such as melanoma, head and neck, liver or kidney cancer.

This chain uses TRBV7-2 with TRBJ1-4; 7 nucleotides align to TRBD1. The germline V gene encodes CDR1 SGHTA and CDR2 FQGNSA. J lost 7 bases, V lost 5 bases, and 7 bases had no gene match. The CDR3 is 14 amino acids. CDR3 loop: CASSRQGISEKLFF. The CDR3 bases are TGTGCCAGCAGCCGACAGGGTATTAGTGAAAAACTGTTTTTT.

This clone was seen a few times. The V gene is TRBV18, the J gene TRBJ1-1; the D is unclear. V shed 0 bases and J shed 3 bases, with 8 bases lying between them. This CDR3 is 14 amino acids long. The germline V gene has CDR1 KGHSH and CDR2 LQKENI. The CDR3 sequence: CASSPPTRDTEAFF. The DNA for the CDR3 is TGTGCCAGCTCACCACCGACCCGGGACACTGAAGCTTTCTTT.

The V and J genes are TRBV7-9 and TRBJ2-4, with no clear D. The CDR3 is 14 amino acids. Germline lookup yields CDR1 SEHNR and CDR2 FQNEAQ (reference sequence). V lost 3 bases to trimming and J lost 0 bases, with 6 bases between them. The CDR3 spells CASSLTGAKNIQYF. The CDR3 DNA sequence: TGTGCCAGCAGCTTGACTGGAGCCAAAAACATTCAGTACTTC. Together with reference TRBV7-9 and TRBJ2-4, the CDR3 gives the full variable domain: DTGVSQNPRHKITKRGQNVTFRCDPISEHNRLYWYRQTLGQGPEFLTYFQNEAQLEKSRLLSDRFSAERPKGSFSTLEIQRTEQGDSAMYLCASSLTGAKNIQYFGAGTRLSVL.

This chain joins TRBV5-4 and TRBJ2-7; TRBD2 agrees at 7 bases. J lost 0 bases, V lost 0 bases, and 9 bases had no gene match. The CDR3 length is 17 residues. CDR1 and CDR2 from the germline V gene are SGHNT and YYREEE (reference sequence). The CDR3 protein is CASSLGLAAQSSYEQYF. The CDR3 DNA sequence: TGTGCCAGCAGCTTGGGACTAGCCGCACAAAGCTCCTACGAGCAGTACTTC.

The chain links TRBV10-3 to TRBJ1-1; D uncertain. Germline V gene lookup returns CDR1 ENHRY and CDR2 SYGVKD. This CDR3 spans 13 amino acids. The germline V and J ends were trimmed by 4 bases and 4 bases, with 10 bases remaining between them. DNA for the CDR3: TGTGCCATCAGTGGGGTGGGAGCCACTGAAGCTTTCTTT. Its protein product is CAISGVGATEAFF.

V usage is TRBV10-3 and J usage is TRBJ1-6, with TRBD1 matching 8 bases. Germline V CDR1 and CDR2: ENHRY, SYGVKD. Trimming cost V 7 bases and J 6 bases; bases outside gene matches: 8. CDR3 length: 15 residues. The CDR3 DNA is TGTGCCATCACCCGGACAGGGATTGGTAATTCACCCCTCCACTTT. Its protein is CAITRTGIGNSPLHF.

This clone was detected once. DNA for the CDR3: TGTGCCAGCAGCTTAGGTGCCGGGACAAGCACAGATACGCAGTATTTT. It encodes CASSLGAGTSTDTQYF. The chain couples TRBV11-2 to TRBJ2-3; D is perhaps TRBD1 (6 bases). Germline loops: CDR1 SGHAT, CDR2 FQNNGV. The CDR3 covers 16 residues. The germline V and J ends were trimmed by 1 base and 0 bases, with 11 bases remaining between them. Based on the CDR3 plus reference TRBV11-2 and TRBJ2-3, the full variable domain is EAGVAQSPRYKIIEKRQSVAFWCNPISGHATLYWYQQILGQGPKLLIQFQNNGVVDDSQLPKDRFSAERLKGVDSTLKIQPAKLEDSAVYLCASSLGAGTSTDTQYFGPGTRLTVL.

V is TRBV5-1 and J is TRBJ2-2; no firm D call. Germline-derived CDR1 and CDR2 are SGHRS and YFSETQ. V lost 1 base and J 8 bases, leaving 12 bases between the germline ends. The CDR3 consists of 14 residues. The CDR3 sequence is CASSLTGSLGELFF. The CDR3 DNA reads as TGCGCCAGCAGCTTGACGGGTTCGCTAGGGGAGCTGTTTTTT.

Only one count was recorded for this clone. This chain connects TRBV21-1 to TRBJ2-7. TRBV21-1 counts as a pseudogene. The length of the CDR3 is 13 residues. The DNA of the CDR3 is TGTGCCAGCAGCACCACACATGGGTACGAGCAGTACTTC. This codes for CASSTTHGYEQYF.

The count of this clone is one. The chain employs TRBV7-9 and TRBJ1-2, with D possibly matching TRBD1 (5 bases). V dropped 3 bases and J dropped 6 bases, with 14 bases sitting between them. The CDR3 consists of 14 residues. Germline values: CDR1 SEHNR, CDR2 FQNEAQ (reference sequence). The CDR3, as DNA: TGTGCCAGCAGCTTGGCGGGGGTCAATGATGGCTACACCTTC. Translation: CASSLAGVNDGYTF.

The rearrangement links TRBV2 to TRBJ2-5; 12 bases agree with TRBD2. The CDR3 runs 16 residues. V lost 4 bases and J lost 4; bases outside the gene matches: 7. CDR1 and CDR2 (germline): SNHLY, FYNNEI. CDR3 residues: CASSGPLAGGTETQYF. The CDR3, as DNA: TGTGCCAGCAGTGGACCGCTAGCGGGAGGGACAGAGACCCAGTACTTC.

This clone was seen a single time. Relative to the germline gene, one junction end is altered; a read error may explain this. This chain uses TRBV7-8 with TRBJ2-7; 12 bases are shared with TRBD2. CDR3 length: 15 residues. CDR1 and CDR2 (germline): SGHVS, FQNEAQ. CDR3 coding DNA: TGTGCCGGCAGGTGGACTAGCGGGACAAATGGAGAGCAGTACTTC. Amino acid sequence: CAGRWTSGTNGEQYF.

This clone was detected once. This chain uses TRBV30 with TRBJ2-7; the match to TRBD2 covers 11 bases. V was clipped by 0 bases and J by 0 bases; unmatched bases: 4. Per the germline V gene, CDR1 is GTSNPN and CDR2 is SVGIG (reference sequence). The CDR3 is 16 amino acids. Here the CDR3 DNA reads TGTGCCTGGAGTGTATGGGGACTAGCGGACTCCTACGAGCAGTACTTC. It is translated as CAWSVWGLADSYEQYF.

The chain has TRBV7-9 and TRBJ2-3; 13 positions agree with TRBD2. J gave up 1 base and V 4 bases, and 2 bases lay outside the gene matches. This CDR3 has 16 amino acids. Germline loops: CDR1 SEHNR, CDR2 FQNEAQ (reference sequence). The CDR3 loop is CASSSLAGGGTDTQYF. The CDR3 DNA follows: TGTGCCAGCAGCTCACTAGCGGGGGGGGGCACAGATACGCAGTATTTT.

This sequence joins TRBV19 and TRBJ1-1; D remains unclear. In germline, CDR1 is LNHDA, CDR2 SQIVND (reference sequence). CDR3 size: 17 residues. V shed 1 base and J shed 0 bases, with 15 bases lying between them. The CDR3 sequence: CASSIGQKNAMNTEAFF. Written as DNA, the CDR3 is TGTGCCAGTAGTATAGGGCAGAAAAACGCTATGAACACTGAAGCTTTCTTT.

This chain joins TRBV5-1 and TRBJ2-7; TRBD1 matches at 10 bases. CDR3 length: 13 amino acids. The germline V gene encodes CDR1 SGHRS and CDR2 YFSETQ. Germline trimming cut 8 bases from V and 4 bases from J; bases unmatched to any gene: 6. The CDR3, as DNA: TGCGCCAGTACCGGGGACAGGGGTTACGAGCAGTACTTC. This codes for CASTGDRGYEQYF.

The rearrangement joins TRBV19 to TRBJ1-5, with D uncertain. Germline V gives CDR1 LNHDA, CDR2 SQIVND (reference sequence). The ends were cut back, 4 bases at V and 3 bases at J, with 10 bases in the middle. There are 14 residues in the CDR3. This chain's CDR3 is CASSSSLTNQPQHF. The CDR3 bases are TGTGCCAGTAGTAGCAGTCTCACCAATCAGCCCCAGCATTTT.

The chain uses TRBV10-2 and TRBJ1-1, with TRBD1 matching 7 bases. V lost 0 bases and J lost 5; bases outside the gene matches: 12. In germline, CDR1 is WSHSY, CDR2 SAAADI. The CDR3 consists of 17 residues. CDR3 coding DNA: TGCGCCAGCAGTGAGTCGATGCTTGGGACAGCAAATACTGAAGCTTTCTTT. Protein product: CASSESMLGTANTEAFF.

This chain links TRBV6-1 with TRBJ2-5, with 7 nucleotides matching TRBD1. The assigned J gene may be wrong: the sequence end matches TRBJ2-7 better. The CDR3 is 15 amino acids. Germline V gene data show CDR1 as MNHNS and CDR2 as SASEGT. CDR3 nucleotide sequence: TGTGCCAGCAGCTTACAGGGGAACGGAGCCTACGAGCAGTACTTC. Translated, it gives CASSLQGNGAYEQYF.

Only a few counts were recorded for this clone. V gene TRBV27 combines with J gene TRBJ2-5; D is undetermined. The CDR3 runs 12 residues. With 4 bases removed from V and 7 bases from J, the gap between germline ends came to 10 bases. Germline CDR1 is MNHEY and CDR2 is SMNVEV (reference sequence). Here the CDR3 reads CASSSGALTQYF. Written as DNA, the CDR3 is TGTGCCAGCAGTTCAGGCGCCCTGACCCAGTACTTC.

The rearrangement joins TRBV6-6 to TRBJ1-4; D may be TRBD1 (5 bases). This CDR3 has 14 residues. CDR1 is MNHNY and CDR2 is SVGAGI in the germline V gene (reference sequence). Trimming removed 8 bases at V and 2 bases at J, with 12 bases between. The CDR3 loop reads CASGPGGTNEKLFF. The CDR3, as DNA: TGTGCCAGCGGGCCGGGGGGGACTAATGAAAAACTGTTTTTT.

This rearrangement joins TRBV18 to TRBJ2-2; possibly TRBD1 for D (5 bases). The CDR3 contains 14 residues. The germline V and J ends were trimmed by 2 bases and 4 bases, with 8 bases remaining between them. Germline CDR1 reads KGHSH; CDR2 reads LQKENI. The CDR3 DNA follows: TGTGCCAGCTCACCAGGACACCCCACCGGGGAGCTGTTTTTT. This sequence encodes CASSPGHPTGELFF. The complete variable domain, with remaining parts taken from reference TRBV18 and TRBJ2-2, reads NAGVMQNPRHLVRRRGQEARLRCSPMKGHSHVYWYRQLPEEGLKFMVYLQKENIIDESGMPKERFSAEFPKEGPSILRIQQVVRGDSAAYFCASSPGHPTGELFFGEGSRLTVL.

This chain links TRBV2 with TRBJ2-1, with 8 bases that match TRBD1. The J segment lost 8 bases and the V segment lost 3 bases, leaving 12 bases of the junction unmatched. This CDR3 comprises 16 residues. Per germline, CDR1 SNHLY and CDR2 FYNNEI. CDR3 nucleotide sequence: TGTGCCAGCAGTGACCAGGGGGCGGCTGCAGTGGATGAGCAGTTCTTC. Protein sequence: CASSDQGAAAVDEQFF.

CDR3 sequence (DNA): TGTGCCAGCAGTGACGGGGAGTCTTATGGCTACACCTTC. Translating gives CASSDGESYGYTF. This chain joins TRBV6-4 and TRBJ1-2; no clear D gene. The CDR3 is made up of 13 amino acids. V gave up 2 bases and J gave up 5 bases, with 9 bases separating them. Germline CDR1 reads MRHNA; CDR2 reads SNTAGT.

The rearrangement joins TRBV21-1 to TRBJ2-2; the D call of TRBD2 is as the table states it, not checked on the DNA. TRBV21-1 has pseudogene status. The CDR3 consists of 18 residues. In DNA form, the CDR3 reads TGTGCCAGCAGCAAAGTTTGGGTCGGAGGGGCGAACACCGGGGAGCTGTTTTTT. Protein sequence: CASSKVWVGGANTGELFF.

The chain links TRBV18 to TRBJ1-5, with D unclear. V lost 1 base, J lost 8 bases, and 9 bases lay in between. The V gene's germline CDR1 is KGHSH and CDR2 LQKENI. This CDR3 has 13 amino acids. The CDR3 sequence is CASSPQESEPQHF. As DNA, the CDR3 is TGTGCCAGCTCACCACAGGAGTCAGAGCCCCAGCATTTT.

The gene calls are TRBV29-1 and TRBJ2-7; the D gene is possibly TRBD1 (5 bases). The CDR3 is 12 amino acids. Germline CDR1 and CDR2: SQVTM and ANQGSEA. Trimming removed 7 bases from V and 7 bases from J, with 17 bases in between. DNA of the CDR3: TGCAGCGCGGACACGAGTACTCGGGAGCAGTACTTC. Amino acid sequence: CSADTSTREQYF.

The rearrangement joins TRBV4-1 to TRBJ1-5, with D possibly TRBD1 on 6 matching bases. The CDR3 extends over 16 amino acids. With 1 base removed from V and 6 bases from J, the gap between germline ends came to 16 bases. Germline values: CDR1 MGHRA, CDR2 YSYEKL. For the CDR3, the DNA is TGCGCCAGCAGCCAAGGGGGGCAGGGGATTGGTCAGCCCCAGCATTTT. This sequence encodes CASSQGGQGIGQPQHF.

The chain combines TRBV28 with TRBJ2-7, with a tentative D call TRBD2 (5 bases). Germline V lookup: CDR1 MDHEN, CDR2 SYDVKM. The CDR3 covers 12 residues. V was shortened by 7 bases and J by 6 bases, with 13 bases between the two germline ends. CDR3 in amino acids: CASTRTDSEQYF. The CDR3 DNA sequence: TGTGCCAGCACTCGGACTGATTCCGAGCAGTACTTC.

This clone was detected only a few times. This chain uses TRBV10-2 with TRBJ2-7; the D gene is possibly TRBD2 (7 bases). Deletions cut 8 bases from V and 4 bases from J, with 18 bases between. This CDR3 is 14 amino acids long. The germline gives CDR1 WSHSY, CDR2 SAAADI. The CDR3 sequence is CASGGAGLGYEQYF. The CDR3 bases are TGCGCCAGCGGGGGGGCAGGGCTTGGGTACGAGCAGTACTTC.

The J gene is TRBJ1-2, the V gene TRBV28, with a weak D call TRBD1 (5 bases). Germline V gene data show CDR1 as MDHEN and CDR2 as SYDVKM. The CDR3 length is 15 residues. The V end was cut by 8 bases, the J end by 3 bases, with 19 bases between. The CDR3 is CASQRSRASDYGYTF. In DNA form, the CDR3 reads TGTGCCAGCCAGCGGTCCAGGGCCTCTGACTATGGCTACACCTTC.

V gene TRBV6-5 combines with J gene TRBJ2-3; 9 bases are a match to TRBD1. Germline assignment: CDR1 MNHEY and CDR2 SVGAGI. This CDR3 is built from 15 residues. V lost 2 bases, J lost 3 bases, and 3 bases stayed unmatched. CDR3 in amino acids: CASSYGGTGTDTQYF. The DNA of the CDR3 is TGTGCCAGCAGTTACGGAGGGACAGGGACAGATACGCAGTATTTT.